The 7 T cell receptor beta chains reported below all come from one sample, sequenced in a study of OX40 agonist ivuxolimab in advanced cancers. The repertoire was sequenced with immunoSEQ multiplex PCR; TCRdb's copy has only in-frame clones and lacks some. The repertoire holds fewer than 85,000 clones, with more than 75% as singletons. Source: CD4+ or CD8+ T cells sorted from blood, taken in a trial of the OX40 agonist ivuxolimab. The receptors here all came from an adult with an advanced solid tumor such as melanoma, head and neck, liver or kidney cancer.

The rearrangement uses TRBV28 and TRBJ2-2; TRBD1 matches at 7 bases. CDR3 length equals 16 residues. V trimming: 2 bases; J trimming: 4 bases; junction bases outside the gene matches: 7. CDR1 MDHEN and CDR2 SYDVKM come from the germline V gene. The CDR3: CASSLPPGTATGELFF. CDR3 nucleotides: TGTGCCAGCAGTTTACCGCCCGGGACAGCCACCGGGGAGCTGTTTTTT.

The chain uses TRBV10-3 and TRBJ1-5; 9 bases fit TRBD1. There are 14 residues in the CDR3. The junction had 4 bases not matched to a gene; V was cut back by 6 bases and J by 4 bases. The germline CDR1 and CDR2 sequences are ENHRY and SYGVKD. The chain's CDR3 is CAISRDRENQPQHF. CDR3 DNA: TGTGCCATCAGCCGGGACAGGGAGAATCAGCCCCAGCATTTT.

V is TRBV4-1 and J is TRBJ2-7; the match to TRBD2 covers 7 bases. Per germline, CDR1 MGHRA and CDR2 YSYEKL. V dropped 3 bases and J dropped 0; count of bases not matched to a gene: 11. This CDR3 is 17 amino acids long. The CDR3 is CASSHVSSGSSSYEQYF. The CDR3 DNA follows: TGCGCCAGCAGCCATGTCTCTAGCGGTTCGAGCTCCTACGAGCAGTACTTC.

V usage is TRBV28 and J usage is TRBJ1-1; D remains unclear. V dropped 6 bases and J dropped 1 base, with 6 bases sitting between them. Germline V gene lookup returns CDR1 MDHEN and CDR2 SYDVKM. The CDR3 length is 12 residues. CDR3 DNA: TGTGCCAGCAGGCTCGGGAACACTGAAGCTTTCTTT. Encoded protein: CASRLGNTEAFF.

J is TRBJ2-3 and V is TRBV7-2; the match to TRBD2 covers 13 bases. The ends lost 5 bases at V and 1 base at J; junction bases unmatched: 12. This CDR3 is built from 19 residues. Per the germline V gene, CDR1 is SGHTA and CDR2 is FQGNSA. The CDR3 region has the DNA TGTGCCAGCAGCCCAGGGACTAGCGGGGCGGGGGGAGGCACAGATACGCAGTATTTT. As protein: CASSPGTSGAGGGTDTQYF.

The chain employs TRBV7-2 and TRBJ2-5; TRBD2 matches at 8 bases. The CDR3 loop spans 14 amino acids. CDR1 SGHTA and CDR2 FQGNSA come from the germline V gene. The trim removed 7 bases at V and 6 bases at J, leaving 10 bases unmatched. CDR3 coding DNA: TGTGCCAGCACCCTCCCCGGGGGGGCTCAGACCCAGTACTTC. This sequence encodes CASTLPGGAQTQYF. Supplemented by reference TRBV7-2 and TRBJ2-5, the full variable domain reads GAGVSQSPSNKVTEKGKDVELRCDPISGHTALYWYRQSLGQGLEFLIYFQGNSAPDKSGLPSDRFSAERTGGSVSTLTIQRTQQEDSAVYLCASTLPGGAQTQYFGPGTRLLVL.

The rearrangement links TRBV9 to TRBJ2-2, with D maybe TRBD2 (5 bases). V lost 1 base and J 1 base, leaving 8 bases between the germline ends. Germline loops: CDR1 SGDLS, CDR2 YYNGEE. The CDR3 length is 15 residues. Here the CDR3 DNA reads TGTGCCAGCAGCGTAAGCGGAGTGAACACCGGGGAGCTGTTTTTT. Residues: CASSVSGVNTGELFF.